Each of the 7 T cell receptor beta chains below was sequenced from the same sample in a study of blood T cells in healthy people across ages. The authors ran a second PCR of 7 to 11 cycles using a sample-barcoded 5' primer and a J-beta primer mix. One entry per CDR3 protein results from TCRdb running MiXCR on the 5' RACE reads. The sample consists of some 1 million distinct CDR3 sequences, less than 50% of them appearing once. Sequenced input: blood. The receptors were gathered from a woman aged 55-75 years in good health.

The CDR3 nucleotides are TGCGCCAGCAGCCCACAGGGTCCCCTCGCCGCGGAGCTGTTTTTT. It yields the protein CASSPQGPLAAELFF. V and J are TRBV5-1 and TRBJ2-2; D is perhaps TRBD1 (6 bases). V was trimmed by 4 bases and J by 10 bases, leaving 20 bases between them. CDR3 length equals 15 residues. Per the germline V gene, CDR1 is SGHRS and CDR2 is YFSETQ. Together with reference TRBV5-1 and TRBJ2-2, the CDR3 gives the full variable domain: KAGVTQTPRYLIKTRGQQVTLSCSPISGHRSVSWYQQTPGQGLQFLFEYFSETQRNKGNFPGRFSGRQFSNSRSEMNVSTLELGDSALYLCASSPQGPLAAELFFGEGSRLTVL.

This clonotype has more than one count but fewer than ten. This chain joins TRBV11-2 and TRBJ2-2, with D possibly being TRBD1 (6 bases). Trimming stripped 5 bases from V and 9 bases from J, with 16 bases between. Germline V gives CDR1 SGHAT, CDR2 FQNNGV. The CDR3 is made up of 14 amino acids. The CDR3 nucleotides are TGTGCCAGCAGCCCGGGACACCGCGCCAGGGAGCTGTTTTTT. It encodes CASSPGHRARELFF.

This clonotype was detected only a few times. The chain uses TRBV12-3 or TRBV12-4 and TRBJ2-6, with D maybe TRBD2 (7 bases). V dropped 4 bases and J dropped 4 bases, with 11 bases sitting between them. The CDR3 has 15 residues. The CDR3 nucleotides read TGTGCCAGCAGTTACGCGGGGGCCGGGGCCAACGTCCTGACTTTC. This translates into CASSYAGAGANVLTF.

The V call is TRBV11-2, the J call TRBJ2-7; 11 bases line up with TRBD2. Germline V gene lookup returns CDR1 SGHAT and CDR2 FQNNGV. This CDR3 contains 18 residues. The V gene end was trimmed by 1 base and the J gene end by 0 bases; junction bases not matched to a gene: 8. The CDR3 DNA reads TGTGCCAGCAGCTTAGGGACTAGCGGGCCACTGAGCTCCTACGAGCAGTACTTC. Translation: CASSLGTSGPLSSYEQYF.

The chain couples TRBV5-1 to TRBJ2-7, with 12 bases matching TRBD1. Near its end, the DNA agrees better with TRBJ2-5, so the J call may be wrong. In germline, CDR1 is SGHRS, CDR2 YFSETQ. The CDR3 covers 18 residues. The CDR3 protein is CASSSKQGQGARLETQYF. The CDR3 DNA follows: TGCGCCAGCAGCTCCAAGCAGGGACAGGGGGCGAGGTTAGAGACCCAGTACTTC.

This CDR3 reads CASSVGPHDTQYF. For the CDR3, the DNA is TGTGCCAGCAGCGTAGGCCCTCACGATACGCAGTATTTT. The V gene is TRBV7-2, the J gene TRBJ2-3; D is ambiguous. The CDR3 loop spans 13 amino acids. Germline values: CDR1 SGHTA, CDR2 FQGNSA. With 5 bases removed from V and 6 bases from J, the gap between germline ends came to 12 bases.

This clonotype was recorded many times. J is TRBJ2-4 and V is TRBV29-1; D may correspond to TRBD1 or TRBD2 (5 bases each). The CDR3 spans 14 residues. The germline CDR1 and CDR2 sequences are SQVTM and ANQGSEA. Trimming cost V 6 bases and J 0 bases, with 12 bases left between them. CDR3 residues: CSVRDQLAKNIQYF. The CDR3 nucleotides are TGCAGCGTGAGGGACCAGTTAGCCAAAAACATTCAGTACTTC. The variable domain in full, with the rest retrieved from reference TRBV29-1 and TRBJ2-4, is SAVISQKPSRDICQRGTSLTIQCQVDSQVTMMFWYRQQPGQSLTLIATANQGSEATYESGFVIDKFPISRPNLTFSTLTVSNMSPEDSSIYLCSVRDQLAKNIQYFGAGTRLSVL.